This T cell receptor beta chain emerged from a study of T cells in Graves' hyperthyroidism and ophthalmopathy. The V gene lost 4 bases and the J gene lost 8 bases, with 14 bases spanning the gap. This CDR3 contains 13 residues. Germline assignment: CDR1 LGHDT and CDR2 YNNKEL (reference sequence). This clonotype was recorded many times. Authors of the study amplified TCR beta CDR3 regions from RNA transcripts. First-round RT-PCR with HTBI primers amplified the TCR CDR3 region. TCRdb re-derived calls from the multiplex PCR reads in MiXCR, one entry per CDR3 protein. Counted here are roughly 330,000 distinct CDR3 sequences, about 15% occurring once; the ten biggest clones make up 33%.

The chain combines TRBV3-1 with TRBJ1-2, with a possible D match to TRBD1 (5 bases). The TCR was taken from a man younger than 45 with Graves' hyperthyroidism. The sequenced material came from blood. CDR3 amino acids: CASSLGENVGYTF. In nucleotides, the CDR3 is TGTGCCAGCAGCCTAGGGGAAAACGTAGGCTACACCTTC.